The 17 T cell receptor beta chains in this list originate from one sample, sequenced in a study of regulatory T cells in long-lasting Graves disease. Arm-PCR with iRepertoire HTBI primers amplified the CDR3 regions for these TCR beta libraries. TCRdb reprocessed the multiplex PCR reads with MiXCR, giving one entry per CDR3 protein. The data show 200,000 to 250,000 distinct CDR3 sequences, 20% to 25% seen once. Time point reported: newly diagnosed GD, antithyroid drugs for less than 3 months. The TCR library was prepared using RNA isolated from PBMCs. Sequencing was performed on peripheral blood mononuclear cells (PBMCs), taken at new diagnosis, from a patient treated with antithyroid drugs. All receptors come from a female donor with Graves disease.

This clonotype has at least ten counts. The chain couples TRBV7-2 to TRBJ2-7; TRBD1 is a possible D gene (6 bases). The CDR3 is 13 residues long. Looked up from germline, CDR1 is SGHTA and CDR2 is FQGNSA. The germline V and J ends were trimmed by 5 bases and 3 bases, with 11 bases remaining between them. The CDR3 nucleotides are TGTGCCAGCAGCAAGGACAGCTACTACGAGCAGTACTTC. This gives the protein CASSKDSYYEQYF. Filled out from reference TRBV7-2 and TRBJ2-7, the complete variable domain reads GAGVSQSPSNKVTEKGKDVELRCDPISGHTALYWYRQSLGQGLEFLIYFQGNSAPDKSGLPSDRFSAERTGGSVSTLTIQRTQQEDSAVYLCASSKDSYYEQYFGPGTRLTVT.

This chain uses TRBV19 with TRBJ2-1; tentatively, D is TRBD2 (5 bases). CDR1 and CDR2 (germline): LNHDA, SQIVND (reference sequence). Trimming left V 3 bases short and J 8 bases short, with 11 bases between. The CDR3 totals 13 residues. CDR3 residues: CASSIEGQDEQFF. As DNA, the CDR3 is TGTGCCAGTAGTATTGAGGGTCAGGATGAGCAGTTCTTC.

At least ten counts were recorded for this clonotype. The chain links TRBV20-1 to TRBJ1-4, with D unclear. CDR1 and CDR2 from the germline V gene are DFQATT and SNEGSKA (reference sequence). Trimming cost V 0 bases and J 8 bases, with 13 bases left between them. The length of the CDR3 is 14 residues. CDR3 sequence reads: CSARDQRAGEKLFF. DNA of the CDR3: TGCAGTGCTAGAGATCAAAGGGCCGGGGAAAAACTGTTTTTT.

This clonotype was counted ten times or more. V is TRBV7-6 and J is TRBJ1-1; a possible D gene is TRBD1 (5 bases). Trimming removed 4 bases at V and 2 bases at J, with 14 bases between. Germline CDR1 is SGHVS and CDR2 is FNYEAQ. The CDR3 covers 15 residues. The CDR3 reads CASSSPYGTNTEAFF. The CDR3 DNA sequence: TGTGCCAGCAGCTCCCCATATGGGACTAACACTGAAGCTTTCTTT.

Ten or more counts support this clonotype. The chain carries TRBV12-3 or TRBV12-4 and TRBJ2-3; possibly TRBD1 for D (6 bases). The CDR3 loop spans 15 amino acids. V was clipped by 6 bases and J by 3 bases, with 16 bases between them. The CDR3 coding sequence is TGTGCCAGCAGATCGGACAGTGGGATTACAGATACGCAGTATTTT. Translated, it gives CASRSDSGITDTQYF.

This clonotype came up many times. The chain employs TRBV6-1 and TRBJ1-4; possible D gene TRBD1, 5 bases. The CDR3 runs to 13 residues. Germline CDR1 reads MNHNS; CDR2 reads SASEGT. Trimming stripped 4 bases from V and 5 bases from J, with 8 bases between. CDR3 amino acids: CASSARENEKLFF. In DNA form, the CDR3 reads TGTGCCAGCAGTGCCAGGGAAAATGAAAAACTGTTTTTT.

Ten or more counts support this clonotype. This chain joins TRBV30 and TRBJ1-5, with TRBD1 identical over 8 bases. The CDR3 spans 14 residues. Germline V gene sequence: CDR1 GTSNPN, CDR2 SVGIG (reference sequence). J lost 3 bases, V lost 2 bases, and 3 bases had no gene match. CDR3 in DNA: TGTGCCTGGAGTCGGACAGGGAACAATCAGCCCCAGCATTTT. Amino acids: CAWSRTGNNQPQHF. Filled out from reference TRBV30 and TRBJ1-5, the complete variable domain reads SQTIHQWPATLVQPVGSPLSLECTVEGTSNPNLYWYRQAAGRGLQLLFYSVGIGQISSEVPQNLSASRPQDRQFILSSKKLLLSDSGFYLCAWSRTGNNQPQHFGDGTRLSIL.

At least ten counts were recorded for this clonotype. The chain employs TRBV10-3 and TRBJ2-2, with D uncertain. Trimming left V 4 bases short and J 3 bases short, with 9 bases between. CDR3 length: 14 amino acids. In germline, CDR1 is ENHRY, CDR2 SYGVKD. The CDR3 here is CAISVRIDTGELFF. The CDR3 nucleotides are TGTGCCATCAGTGTTCGAATTGACACCGGGGAGCTGTTTTTT.

This chain uses TRBV4-3 with TRBJ1-2, with D perhaps matching TRBD1 (6 bases). CDR3 length: 13 residues. CDR1 and CDR2 from the germline V gene are LGHNA and YSLEER. Trimming left V 4 bases short and J 3 bases short, with 9 bases between. CDR3 nucleotides: TGCGCCAGCAGCCCAACAGGGTACTATGGCTACACCTTC. Protein sequence: CASSPTGYYGYTF.

This clonotype came up many times. The CDR3 DNA reads TGCAGTGTTAACAGGGTGGATCAGCCCCAGCATTTT. This encodes CSVNRVDQPQHF. V usage is TRBV20-1 and J usage is TRBJ1-5; a possible D gene is TRBD1 (6 bases). The germline V and J ends were trimmed by 7 bases and 5 bases, with 12 bases remaining between them. CDR1 is DFQATT, CDR2 SNEGSKA, per germline (reference sequence). The CDR3 covers 12 residues.

The rearrangement uses TRBV5-1 and TRBJ2-3; D perhaps matches TRBD2 (6 bases). CDR1 and CDR2 (germline): SGHRS, YFSETQ. V lost 4 bases and J 2 bases, leaving 20 bases between the germline ends. The CDR3 loop spans 17 amino acids. The CDR3 is CASSAGLSAVPTDTQYF. The CDR3 DNA sequence: TGCGCCAGCAGCGCGGGACTTTCTGCCGTGCCCACAGATACGCAGTATTTT.

In this sample, this clonotype turned up many times. This chain uses TRBV6-2 or TRBV6-3 with TRBJ2-2; a possible D gene is TRBD2 (5 bases). The CDR3 contains 15 residues. Germline CDR1 MNHEY, CDR2 SVGEGT. Trimming left V 3 bases short and J 7 bases short, with 15 bases between. The CDR3 coding sequence is TGTGCCAGCAGTTATAATCTGGGAGTGAGCGGGGAGCTGTTTTTT. Translation gives CASSYNLGVSGELFF.

At least ten counts were recorded for this clonotype. This sequence joins TRBV28 and TRBJ2-4, with D uncertain. V gave up 5 bases and J gave up 1 base, with 15 bases separating them. This CDR3 has 16 amino acids. CDR1 and CDR2 (germline): MDHEN, SYDVKM. In nucleotides, the CDR3 is TGTGCCAGCAGTCCATCCCAAAACCGGGCCAAAAACATTCAGTACTTC. Amino acids: CASSPSQNRAKNIQYF.

In its sample, this clonotype was seen many times. The chain uses TRBV7-7 and TRBJ2-1; D is undetermined. Germline CDR1 is SSHAT and CDR2 is FNYEAQ (reference sequence). The ends were cut back, 3 bases at V and 10 bases at J, with 13 bases in the middle. This CDR3 region has 13 residues. DNA for the CDR3: TGTGCCAGCAGCTTGGGCCCCCTTAAGGAGCAGTTCTTC. Its protein is CASSLGPLKEQFF.

As regards this clonotype: A much larger clone differs from this one at a single base, so this may be a read error. The chain recombines TRBV6-9 with TRBJ2-3, with 9 bases matching TRBD2. Per germline, CDR1 MNHGY and CDR2 SVAAGI. CDR3 length: 16 residues. The CDR3 loop is CAGSYSLSGSWDTQYF. CDR3 in DNA: TGTGCCGGCAGTTACTCCCTTAGCGGGAGTTGGGATACGCAGTATTTT.

In this sample, this clonotype turned up many times. V is TRBV14 and J is TRBJ2-3; D may be TRBD1 or TRBD2 (5 bases each). Trimming pared 6 bases from V and 2 bases from J, leaving 12 bases between. The CDR3 consists of 14 residues. CDR1 SGHDN and CDR2 FVKESK come from the germline V gene. CDR3 sequence (DNA): TGTGCCAGCAGTCTCAGGGAGTACACAGATACGCAGTATTTT. This codes for CASSLREYTDTQYF.

The chain employs TRBV4-3 and TRBJ2-6; TRBD1 might be the D (6 bases). Trimming cost V 2 bases and J 0 bases, with 11 bases left between them. The CDR3 spans 17 residues. The germline V gene has CDR1 LGHNA and CDR2 YSLEER. The CDR3 region is CASSQRQVSSGANVLTF. CDR3 coding DNA: TGCGCCAGCAGCCAACGACAGGTTTCCTCTGGGGCCAACGTCCTGACTTTC.